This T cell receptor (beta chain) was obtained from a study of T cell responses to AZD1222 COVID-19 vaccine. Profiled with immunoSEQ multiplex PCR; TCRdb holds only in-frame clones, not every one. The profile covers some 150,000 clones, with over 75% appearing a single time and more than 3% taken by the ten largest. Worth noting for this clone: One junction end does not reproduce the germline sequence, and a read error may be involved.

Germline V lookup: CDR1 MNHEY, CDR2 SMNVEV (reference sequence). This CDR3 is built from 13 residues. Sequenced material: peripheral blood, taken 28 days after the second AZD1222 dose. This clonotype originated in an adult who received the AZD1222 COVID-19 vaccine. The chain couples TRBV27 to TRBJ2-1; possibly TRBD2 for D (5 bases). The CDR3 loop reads CASSWATGNGQFF. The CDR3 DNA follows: TGTGCCAGCAGTTGGGCCACGGGGAATGGGCAGTTCTTC.